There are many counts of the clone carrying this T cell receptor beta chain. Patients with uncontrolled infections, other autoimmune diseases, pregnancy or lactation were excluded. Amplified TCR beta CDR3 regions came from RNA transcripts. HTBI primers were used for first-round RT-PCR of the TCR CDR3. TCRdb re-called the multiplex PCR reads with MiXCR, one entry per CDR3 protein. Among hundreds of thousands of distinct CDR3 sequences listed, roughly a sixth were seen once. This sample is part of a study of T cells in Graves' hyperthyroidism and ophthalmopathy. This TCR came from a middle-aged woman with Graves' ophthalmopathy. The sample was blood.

The CDR3 protein is CASSPSQVGHEQYF. In DNA, the CDR3 is TGTGCCAGCAGCCCATCCCAGGTGGGCCACGAGCAGTACTTC. The chain links TRBV9 to TRBJ2-7; D unclear. This CDR3 contains 14 residues. In germline, CDR1 is SGDLS, CDR2 YYNGEE. Trimming removed 4 bases at V and 5 bases at J, with 16 bases between.